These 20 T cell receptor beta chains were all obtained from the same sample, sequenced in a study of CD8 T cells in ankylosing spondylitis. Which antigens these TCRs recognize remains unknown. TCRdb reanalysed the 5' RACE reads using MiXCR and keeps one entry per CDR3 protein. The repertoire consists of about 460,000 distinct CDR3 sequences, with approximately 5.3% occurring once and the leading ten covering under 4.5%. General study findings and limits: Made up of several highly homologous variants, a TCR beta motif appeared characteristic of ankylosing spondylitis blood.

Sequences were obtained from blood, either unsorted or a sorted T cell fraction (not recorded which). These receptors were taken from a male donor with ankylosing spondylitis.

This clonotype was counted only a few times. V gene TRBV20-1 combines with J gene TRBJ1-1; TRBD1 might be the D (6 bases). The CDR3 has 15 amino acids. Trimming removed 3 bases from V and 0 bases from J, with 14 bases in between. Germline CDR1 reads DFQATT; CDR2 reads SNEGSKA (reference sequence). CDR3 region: CSASRADSLNTEAFF. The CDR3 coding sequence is TGCAGTGCTAGTAGGGCGGACAGTTTGAACACTGAAGCTTTCTTT.

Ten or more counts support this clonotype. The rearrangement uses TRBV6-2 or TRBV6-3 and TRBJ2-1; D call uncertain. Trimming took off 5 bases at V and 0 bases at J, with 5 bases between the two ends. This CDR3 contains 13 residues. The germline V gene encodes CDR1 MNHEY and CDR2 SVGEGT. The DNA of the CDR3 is TGTGCCAGCAGTATCAGCTCCTACAATGAGCAGTTCTTC. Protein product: CASSISSYNEQFF.

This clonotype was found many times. The CDR3 bases are TGTGCCAGCAGCTTAGGCCCGATACAGCTAGCCAAAAACATTCAGTACTTC. As protein: CASSLGPIQLAKNIQYF. V gene TRBV13 combines with J gene TRBJ2-4; D uncertain. The germline CDR1 and CDR2 sequences are PRHDT and FYEKMQ (reference sequence). The CDR3 totals 17 residues. Between the trimmed V and J ends, which lost 0 bases and 0 bases, there was a span of 12 bases.

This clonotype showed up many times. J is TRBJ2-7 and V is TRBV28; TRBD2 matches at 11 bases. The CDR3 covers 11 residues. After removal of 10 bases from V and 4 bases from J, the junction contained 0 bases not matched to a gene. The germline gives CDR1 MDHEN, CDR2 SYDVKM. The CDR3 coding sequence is TGTGCCATAGCGGGGGGGTACGAGCAGTACTTC. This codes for CAIAGGYEQYF.

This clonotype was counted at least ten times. This CDR3 reads CASGLEGGTEAFF. For the CDR3, the DNA is TGTGCTAGTGGTTTGGAAGGGGGCACTGAAGCTTTCTTT. The V gene is TRBV12-5, the J gene TRBJ1-1, with D perhaps TRBD1 (6 bases). The CDR3 contains 13 residues. CDR1 and CDR2 (germline): LGHNT, FRNRAP. The V gene lost 1 base and the J gene lost 4 bases, with 7 bases spanning the gap.

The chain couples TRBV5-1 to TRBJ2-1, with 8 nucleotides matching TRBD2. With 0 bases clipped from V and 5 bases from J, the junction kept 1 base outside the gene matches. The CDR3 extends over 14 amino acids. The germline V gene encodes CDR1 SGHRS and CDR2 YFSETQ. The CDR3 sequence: CASSLALADNEQFF. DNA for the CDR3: TGCGCCAGCAGCTTGGCACTAGCGGACAATGAGCAGTTCTTC.

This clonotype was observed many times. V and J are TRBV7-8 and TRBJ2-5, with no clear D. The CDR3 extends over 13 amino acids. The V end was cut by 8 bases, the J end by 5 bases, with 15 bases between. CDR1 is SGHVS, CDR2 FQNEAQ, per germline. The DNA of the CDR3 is TGTGCCAGCTGTCGAGCGTCAATCGAGACCCAGTACTTC. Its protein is CASCRASIETQYF.

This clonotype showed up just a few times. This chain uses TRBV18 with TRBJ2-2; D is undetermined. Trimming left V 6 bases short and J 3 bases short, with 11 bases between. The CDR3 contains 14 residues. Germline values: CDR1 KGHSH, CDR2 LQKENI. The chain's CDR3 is CASSPDLDTGELFF. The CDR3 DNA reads TGTGCCAGCTCGCCAGACCTGGACACCGGGGAGCTGTTTTTT.

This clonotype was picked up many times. This CDR3 is CASSRPPGTSGRSGTGELFF. Here the CDR3 DNA reads TGTGCCAGCAGCCGACCACCCGGGACTAGCGGGAGGTCTGGCACCGGGGAGCTGTTTTTT. The chain couples TRBV6-4 to TRBJ2-2, with 15 bases fitting TRBD2. The CDR3 loop spans 20 amino acids. The V gene's germline CDR1 is MRHNA and CDR2 SNTAGT. Losses at the gene ends were 6 bases for V and 4 bases for J; bases not matched to a gene: 15.

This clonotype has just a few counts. The chain's CDR3 is CASSLNPGGPPGELFF. The CDR3, as DNA: TGTGCCAGCAGCTTAAATCCGGGGGGGCCCCCCGGGGAGCTGTTTTTT. The chain couples TRBV7-3 to TRBJ2-2, with 8 bases that match TRBD2. Per germline, CDR1 SGHTA and CDR2 FQGTGA. CDR3 length equals 16 residues. The trim removed 1 base at V and 6 bases at J, leaving 7 bases unmatched.

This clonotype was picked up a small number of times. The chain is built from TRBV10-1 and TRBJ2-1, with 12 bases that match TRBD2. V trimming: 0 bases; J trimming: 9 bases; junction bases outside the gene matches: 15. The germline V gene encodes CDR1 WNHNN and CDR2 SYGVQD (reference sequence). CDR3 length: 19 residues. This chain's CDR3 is CASSESTSGRPGAKGEQFF. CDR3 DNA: TGCGCCAGCAGTGAGTCTACTAGCGGGAGGCCCGGAGCAAAGGGTGAGCAGTTCTTC.

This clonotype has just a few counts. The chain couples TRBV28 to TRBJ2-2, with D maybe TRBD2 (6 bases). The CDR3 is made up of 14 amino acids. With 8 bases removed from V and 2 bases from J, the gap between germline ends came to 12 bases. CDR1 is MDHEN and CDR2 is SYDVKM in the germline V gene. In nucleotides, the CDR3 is TGTGCCAGCCGGGCGGCGGGAAACACCGGGGAGCTGTTTTTT. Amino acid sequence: CASRAAGNTGELFF.

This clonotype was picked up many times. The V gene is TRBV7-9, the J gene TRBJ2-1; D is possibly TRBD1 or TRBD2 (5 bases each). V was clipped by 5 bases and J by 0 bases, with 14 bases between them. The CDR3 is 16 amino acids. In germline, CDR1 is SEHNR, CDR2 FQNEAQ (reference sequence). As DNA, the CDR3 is TGTGCCAGCAGCGTAGAGGGCAGGGTCTCCTACAATGAGCAGTTCTTC. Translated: CASSVEGRVSYNEQFF.

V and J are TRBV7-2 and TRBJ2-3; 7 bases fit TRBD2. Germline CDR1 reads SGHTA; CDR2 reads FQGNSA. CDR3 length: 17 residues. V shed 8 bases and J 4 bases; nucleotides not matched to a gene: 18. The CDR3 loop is CASYAGRILAAPDTQYF. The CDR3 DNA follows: TGTGCCAGCTATGCCGGGAGGATTCTAGCGGCCCCAGATACGCAGTATTTT.

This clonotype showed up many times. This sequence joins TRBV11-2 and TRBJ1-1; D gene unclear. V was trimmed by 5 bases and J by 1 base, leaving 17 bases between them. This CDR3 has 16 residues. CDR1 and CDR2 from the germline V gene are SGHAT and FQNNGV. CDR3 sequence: CASSLRWGTANTEAFF. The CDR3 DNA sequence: TGTGCCAGCAGCCTACGGTGGGGAACAGCGAACACTGAAGCTTTCTTT.

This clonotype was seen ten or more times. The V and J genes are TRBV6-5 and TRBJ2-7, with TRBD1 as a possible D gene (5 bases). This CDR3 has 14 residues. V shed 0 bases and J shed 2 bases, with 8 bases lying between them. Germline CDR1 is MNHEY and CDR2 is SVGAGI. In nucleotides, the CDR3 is TGTGCCAGCAGTTACTCAAGGGGTACCTACGAGCAGTACTTC. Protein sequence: CASSYSRGTYEQYF.

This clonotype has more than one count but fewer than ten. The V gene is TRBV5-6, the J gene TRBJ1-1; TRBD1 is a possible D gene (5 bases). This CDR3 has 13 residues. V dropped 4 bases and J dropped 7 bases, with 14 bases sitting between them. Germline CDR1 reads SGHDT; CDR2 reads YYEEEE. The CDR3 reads CASSLGPAVEAFF. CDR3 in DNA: TGTGCCAGCAGCCTGGGACCCGCGGTTGAAGCTTTCTTT.

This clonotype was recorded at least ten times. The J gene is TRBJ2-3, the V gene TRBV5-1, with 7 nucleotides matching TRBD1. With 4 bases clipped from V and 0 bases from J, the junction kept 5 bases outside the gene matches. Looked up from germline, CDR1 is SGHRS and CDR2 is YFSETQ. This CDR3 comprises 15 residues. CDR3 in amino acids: CASSMDRLSTDTQYF. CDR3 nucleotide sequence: TGCGCCAGCAGCATGGACAGGCTCAGCACAGATACGCAGTATTTT.

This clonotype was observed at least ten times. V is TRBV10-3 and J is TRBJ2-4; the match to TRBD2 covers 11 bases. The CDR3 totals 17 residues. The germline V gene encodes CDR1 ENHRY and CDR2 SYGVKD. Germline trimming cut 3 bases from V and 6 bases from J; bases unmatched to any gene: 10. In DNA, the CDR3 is TGTGCCATCAGTGATCAAACGACTAGCGGGACCCTAAACATTCAGTACTTC. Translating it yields CAISDQTTSGTLNIQYF.

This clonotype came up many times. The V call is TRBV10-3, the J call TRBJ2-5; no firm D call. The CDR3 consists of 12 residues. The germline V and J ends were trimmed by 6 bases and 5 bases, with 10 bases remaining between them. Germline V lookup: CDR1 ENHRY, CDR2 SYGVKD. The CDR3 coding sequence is TGTGCCATCAGCGACGGTGGTGAGACCCAGTACTTC. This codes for CAISDGGETQYF.